The clone carrying this T cell receptor beta chain came up many times. The data were obtained in a study of T cells in Graves' hyperthyroidism and ophthalmopathy. TCR beta CDR3 region amplification was performed from RNA transcripts. HTBI primers were employed in a first-round RT-PCR of the TCR CDR3. TCRdb reprocessed the multiplex PCR reads with MiXCR, giving one entry per CDR3 protein. The sample comprises 300,000 to 350,000 distinct CDR3 sequences, more than 11% of which are singletons, and roughly 24% rests with the top ten. This CDR3 comprises 12 residues. Germline lookup yields CDR1 DFQATT and CDR2 SNEGSKA (reference sequence). The V and J ends lost 4 bases and 6 bases respectively, with 13 bases between them.

This TCR was recovered from a woman in her 30s with Graves' hyperthyroidism. The sequenced material came from blood. This sequence joins TRBV20-1 and TRBJ2-7; D not resolved. This CDR3 reads CSAMAITAEQYF. CDR3 nucleotide sequence: TGCAGTGCTATGGCTATTACGGCCGAGCAGTACTTC.